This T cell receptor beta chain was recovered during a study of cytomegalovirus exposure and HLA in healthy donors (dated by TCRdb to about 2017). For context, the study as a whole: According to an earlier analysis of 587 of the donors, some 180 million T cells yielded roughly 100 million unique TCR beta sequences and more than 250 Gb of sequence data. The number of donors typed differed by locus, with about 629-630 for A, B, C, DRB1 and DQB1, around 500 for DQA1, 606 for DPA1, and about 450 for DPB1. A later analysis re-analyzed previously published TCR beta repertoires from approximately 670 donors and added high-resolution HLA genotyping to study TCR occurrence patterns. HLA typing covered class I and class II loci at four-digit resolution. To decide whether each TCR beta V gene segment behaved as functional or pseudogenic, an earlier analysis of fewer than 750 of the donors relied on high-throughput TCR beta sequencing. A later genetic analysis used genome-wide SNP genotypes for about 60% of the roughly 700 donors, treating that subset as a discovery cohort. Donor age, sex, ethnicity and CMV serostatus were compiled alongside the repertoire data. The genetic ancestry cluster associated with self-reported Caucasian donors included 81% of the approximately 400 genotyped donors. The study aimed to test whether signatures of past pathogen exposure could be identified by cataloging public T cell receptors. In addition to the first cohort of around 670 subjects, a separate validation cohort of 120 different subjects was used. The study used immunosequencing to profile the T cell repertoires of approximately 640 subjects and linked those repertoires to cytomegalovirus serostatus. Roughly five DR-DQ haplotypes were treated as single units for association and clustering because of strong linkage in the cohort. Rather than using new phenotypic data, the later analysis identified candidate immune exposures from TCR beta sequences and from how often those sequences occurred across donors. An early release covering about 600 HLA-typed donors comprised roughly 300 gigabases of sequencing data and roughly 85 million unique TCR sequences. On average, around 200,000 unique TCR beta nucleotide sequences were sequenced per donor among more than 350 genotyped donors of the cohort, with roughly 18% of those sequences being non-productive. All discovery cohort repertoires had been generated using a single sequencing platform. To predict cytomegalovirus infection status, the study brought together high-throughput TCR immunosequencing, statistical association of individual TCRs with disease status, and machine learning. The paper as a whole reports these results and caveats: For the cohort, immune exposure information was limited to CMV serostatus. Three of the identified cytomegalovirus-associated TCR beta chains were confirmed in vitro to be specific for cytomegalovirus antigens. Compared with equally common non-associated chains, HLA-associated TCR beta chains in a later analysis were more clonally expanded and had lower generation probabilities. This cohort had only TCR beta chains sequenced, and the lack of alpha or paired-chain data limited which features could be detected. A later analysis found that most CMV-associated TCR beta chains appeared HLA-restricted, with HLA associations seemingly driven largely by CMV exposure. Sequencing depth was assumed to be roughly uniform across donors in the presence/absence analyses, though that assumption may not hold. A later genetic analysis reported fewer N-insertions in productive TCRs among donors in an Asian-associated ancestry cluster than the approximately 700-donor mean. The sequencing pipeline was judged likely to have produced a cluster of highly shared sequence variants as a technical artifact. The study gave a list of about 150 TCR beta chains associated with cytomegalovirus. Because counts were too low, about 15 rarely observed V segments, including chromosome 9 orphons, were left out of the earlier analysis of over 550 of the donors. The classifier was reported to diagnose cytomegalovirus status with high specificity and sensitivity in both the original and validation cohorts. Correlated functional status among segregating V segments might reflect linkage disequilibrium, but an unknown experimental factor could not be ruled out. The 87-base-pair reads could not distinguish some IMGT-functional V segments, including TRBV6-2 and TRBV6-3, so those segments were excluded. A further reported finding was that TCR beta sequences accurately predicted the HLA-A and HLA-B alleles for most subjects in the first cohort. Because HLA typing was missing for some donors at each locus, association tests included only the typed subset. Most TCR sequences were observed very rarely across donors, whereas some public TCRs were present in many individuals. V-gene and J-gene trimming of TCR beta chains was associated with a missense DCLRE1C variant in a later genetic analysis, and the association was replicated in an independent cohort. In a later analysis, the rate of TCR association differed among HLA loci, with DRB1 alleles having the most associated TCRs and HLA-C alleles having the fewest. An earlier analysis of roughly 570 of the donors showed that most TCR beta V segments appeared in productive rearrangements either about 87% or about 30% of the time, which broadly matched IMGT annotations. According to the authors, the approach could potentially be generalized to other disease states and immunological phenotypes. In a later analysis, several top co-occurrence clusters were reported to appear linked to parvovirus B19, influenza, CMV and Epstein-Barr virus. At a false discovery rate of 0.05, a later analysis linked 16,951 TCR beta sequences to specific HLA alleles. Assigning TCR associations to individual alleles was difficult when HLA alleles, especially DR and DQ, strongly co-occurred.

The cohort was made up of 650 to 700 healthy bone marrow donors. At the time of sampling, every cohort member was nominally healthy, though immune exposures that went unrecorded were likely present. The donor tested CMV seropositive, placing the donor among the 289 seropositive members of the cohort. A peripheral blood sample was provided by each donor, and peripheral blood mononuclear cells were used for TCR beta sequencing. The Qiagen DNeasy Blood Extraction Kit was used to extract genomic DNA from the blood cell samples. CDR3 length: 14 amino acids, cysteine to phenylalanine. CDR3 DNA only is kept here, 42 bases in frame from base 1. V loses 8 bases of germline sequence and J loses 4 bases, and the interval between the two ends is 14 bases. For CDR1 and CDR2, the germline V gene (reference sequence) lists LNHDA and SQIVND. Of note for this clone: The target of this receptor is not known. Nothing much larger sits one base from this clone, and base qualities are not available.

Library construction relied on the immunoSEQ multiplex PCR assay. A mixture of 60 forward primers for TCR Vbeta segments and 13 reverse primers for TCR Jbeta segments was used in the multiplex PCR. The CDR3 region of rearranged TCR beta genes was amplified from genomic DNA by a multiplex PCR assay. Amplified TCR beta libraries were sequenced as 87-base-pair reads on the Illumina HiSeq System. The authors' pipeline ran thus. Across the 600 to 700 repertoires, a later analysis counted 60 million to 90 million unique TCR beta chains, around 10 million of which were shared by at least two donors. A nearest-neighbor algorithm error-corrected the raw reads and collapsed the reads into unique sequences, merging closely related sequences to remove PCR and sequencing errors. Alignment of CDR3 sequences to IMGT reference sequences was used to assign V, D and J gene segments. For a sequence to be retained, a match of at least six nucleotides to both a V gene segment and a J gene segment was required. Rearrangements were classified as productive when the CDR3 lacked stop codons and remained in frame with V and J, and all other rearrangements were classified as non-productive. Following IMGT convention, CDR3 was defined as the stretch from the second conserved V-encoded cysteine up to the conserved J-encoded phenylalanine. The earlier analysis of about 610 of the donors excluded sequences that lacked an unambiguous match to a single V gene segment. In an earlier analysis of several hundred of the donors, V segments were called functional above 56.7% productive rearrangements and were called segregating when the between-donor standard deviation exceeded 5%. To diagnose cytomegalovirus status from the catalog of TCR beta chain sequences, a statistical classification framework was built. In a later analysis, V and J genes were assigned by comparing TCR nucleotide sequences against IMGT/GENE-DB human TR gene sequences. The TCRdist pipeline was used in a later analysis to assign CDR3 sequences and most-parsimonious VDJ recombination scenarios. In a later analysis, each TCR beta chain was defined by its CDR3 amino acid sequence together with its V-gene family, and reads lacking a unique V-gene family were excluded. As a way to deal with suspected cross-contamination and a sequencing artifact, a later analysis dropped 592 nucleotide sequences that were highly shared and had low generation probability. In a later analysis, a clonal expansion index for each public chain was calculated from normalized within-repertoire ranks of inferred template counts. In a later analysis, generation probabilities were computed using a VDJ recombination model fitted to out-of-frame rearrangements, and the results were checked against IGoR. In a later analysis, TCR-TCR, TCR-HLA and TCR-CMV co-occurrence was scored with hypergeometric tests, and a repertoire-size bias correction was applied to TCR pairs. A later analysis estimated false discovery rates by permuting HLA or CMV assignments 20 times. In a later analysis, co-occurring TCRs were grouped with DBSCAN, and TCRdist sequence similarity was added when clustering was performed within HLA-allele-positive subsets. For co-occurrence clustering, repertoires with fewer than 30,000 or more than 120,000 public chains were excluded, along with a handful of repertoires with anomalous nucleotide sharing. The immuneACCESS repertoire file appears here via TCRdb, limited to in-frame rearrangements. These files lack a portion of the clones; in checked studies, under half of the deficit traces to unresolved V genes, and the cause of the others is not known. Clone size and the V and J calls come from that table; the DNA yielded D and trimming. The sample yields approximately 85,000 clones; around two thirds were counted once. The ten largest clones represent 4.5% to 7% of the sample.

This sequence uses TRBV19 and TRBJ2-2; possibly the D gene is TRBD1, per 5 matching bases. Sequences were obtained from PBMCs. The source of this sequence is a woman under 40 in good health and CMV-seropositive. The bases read TGTGCCAGTGGGCGGCAGGGCCCCACCGGGGAGCTGTTTTTT. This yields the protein CASGRQGPTGELFF.